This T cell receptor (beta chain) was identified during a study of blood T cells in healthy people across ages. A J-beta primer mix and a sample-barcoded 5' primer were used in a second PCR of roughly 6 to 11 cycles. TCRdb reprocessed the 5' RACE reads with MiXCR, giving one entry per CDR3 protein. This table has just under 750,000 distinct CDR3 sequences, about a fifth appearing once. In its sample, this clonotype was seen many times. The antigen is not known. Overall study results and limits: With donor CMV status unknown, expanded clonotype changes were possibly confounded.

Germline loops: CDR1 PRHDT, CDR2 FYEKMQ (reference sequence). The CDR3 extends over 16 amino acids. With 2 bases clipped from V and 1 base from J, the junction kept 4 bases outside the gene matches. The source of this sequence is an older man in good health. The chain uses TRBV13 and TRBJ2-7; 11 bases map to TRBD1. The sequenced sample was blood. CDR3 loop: CASSLFRDRGSYEQYF. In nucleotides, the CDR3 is TGTGCCAGCAGCTTATTCCGGGACAGGGGGTCCTACGAGCAGTACTTC.